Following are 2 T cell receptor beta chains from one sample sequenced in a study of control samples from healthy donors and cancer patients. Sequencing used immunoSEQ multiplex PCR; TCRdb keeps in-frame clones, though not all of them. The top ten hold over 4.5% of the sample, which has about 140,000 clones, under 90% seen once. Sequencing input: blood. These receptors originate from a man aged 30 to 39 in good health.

CDR3 sequence reads: CASGSDLTAPLHF. Here the CDR3 DNA reads TGTGCCAGCGGGTCCGACCTCACGGCACCCCTCCACTTT. The V gene is TRBV2, the J gene TRBJ1-6; no clear D. V was trimmed by 8 bases and J by 11 bases, leaving 16 bases between them. The V gene's germline CDR1 is SNHLY and CDR2 FYNNEI. CDR3 length: 13 residues.

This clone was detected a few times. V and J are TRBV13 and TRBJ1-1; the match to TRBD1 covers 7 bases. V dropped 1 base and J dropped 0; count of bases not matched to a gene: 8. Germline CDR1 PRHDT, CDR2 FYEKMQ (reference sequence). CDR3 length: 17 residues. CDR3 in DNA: TGTGCCAGCAGCTTAGAGGGGGCGAAGATCATGAACACTGAAGCTTTCTTT. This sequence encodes CASSLEGAKIMNTEAFF.